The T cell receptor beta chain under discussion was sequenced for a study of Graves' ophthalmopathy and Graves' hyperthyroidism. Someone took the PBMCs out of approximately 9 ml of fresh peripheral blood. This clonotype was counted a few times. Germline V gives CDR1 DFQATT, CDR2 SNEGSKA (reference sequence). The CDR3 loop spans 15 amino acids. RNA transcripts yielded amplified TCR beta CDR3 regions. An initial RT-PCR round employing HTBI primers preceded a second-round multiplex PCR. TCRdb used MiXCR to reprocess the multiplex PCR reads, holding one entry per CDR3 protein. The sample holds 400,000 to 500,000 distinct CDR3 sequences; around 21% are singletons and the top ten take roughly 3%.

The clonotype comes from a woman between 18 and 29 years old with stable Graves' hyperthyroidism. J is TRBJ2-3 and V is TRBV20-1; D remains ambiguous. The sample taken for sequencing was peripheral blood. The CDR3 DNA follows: TGCAGCGCGGCTCGTGTAAAGTCCCGCGCAGATACGCAGTATTTT. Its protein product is CSAARVKSRADTQYF.